Detailed here is one TCR beta chain. What it binds is unknown. Germline V CDR1 and CDR2: MDHEN, SYDVKM. This CDR3 contains 14 residues. Trimming cost V 8 bases and J 0 bases; bases outside gene matches: 6. The sample is drawn from a study of shared clonotypes between healthy human individuals. Study-wide results and caveats: Sampling used blood alone; tissue repertoires probably differ.

Assay: immunoSEQ multiplex PCR; the TCRdb copy retains only in-frame clones and omits some. The repertoire holds around 530,000 clones, with just over 75% as singletons. Approximately 81 million PBMCs went into genomic DNA for unsorted samples. This sequence was found in a woman aged 40 to 55 in good health. Some clones in this sample may be carry-over from other donors' samples. The chain has TRBV28 and TRBJ2-5; the match to TRBD2 covers 7 bases. Material for sequencing was PBMCs. In DNA form, the CDR3 reads TGTGCCAGCCGGATTGGGGGGGACCAAGAGACCCAGTACTTC. It is translated as CASRIGGDQETQYF.